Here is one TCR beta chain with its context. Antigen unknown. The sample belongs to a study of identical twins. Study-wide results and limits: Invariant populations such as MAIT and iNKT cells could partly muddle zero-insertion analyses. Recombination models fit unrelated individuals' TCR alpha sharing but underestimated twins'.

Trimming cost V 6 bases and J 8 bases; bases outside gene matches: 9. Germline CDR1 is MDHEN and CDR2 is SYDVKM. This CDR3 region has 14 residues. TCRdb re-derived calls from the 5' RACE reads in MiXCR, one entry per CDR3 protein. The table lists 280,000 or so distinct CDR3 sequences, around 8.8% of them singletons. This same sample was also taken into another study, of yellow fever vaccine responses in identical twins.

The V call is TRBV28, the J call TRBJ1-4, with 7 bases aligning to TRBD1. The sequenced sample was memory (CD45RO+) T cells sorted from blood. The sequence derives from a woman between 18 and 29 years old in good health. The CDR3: CASSSGQTGEKLFF. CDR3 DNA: TGTGCCAGCAGCTCGGGACAGACCGGGGAAAAACTGTTTTTT. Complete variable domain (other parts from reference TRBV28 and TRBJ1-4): DVKVTQSSRYLVKRTGEKVFLECVQDMDHENMFWYRQDPGLGLRLIYFSYDVKMKEKGDIPEGYSVSREKKERFSLILESASTNQTSMYLCASSSGQTGEKLFFGSGTQLSVL.